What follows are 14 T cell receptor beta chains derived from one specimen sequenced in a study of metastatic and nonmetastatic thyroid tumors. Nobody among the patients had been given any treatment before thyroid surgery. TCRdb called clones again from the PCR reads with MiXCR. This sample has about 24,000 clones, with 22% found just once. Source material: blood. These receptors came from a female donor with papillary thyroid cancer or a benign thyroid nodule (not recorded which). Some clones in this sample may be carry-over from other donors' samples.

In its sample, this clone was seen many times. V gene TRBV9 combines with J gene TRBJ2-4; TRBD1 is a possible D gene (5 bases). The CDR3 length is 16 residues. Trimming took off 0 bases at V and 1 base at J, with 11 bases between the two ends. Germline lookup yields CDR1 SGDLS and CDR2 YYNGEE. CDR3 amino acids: CASSVEGHMAKNIQYF. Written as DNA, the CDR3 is TGTGCCAGCAGCGTAGAGGGGCACATGGCCAAAAACATTCAGTACTTC.

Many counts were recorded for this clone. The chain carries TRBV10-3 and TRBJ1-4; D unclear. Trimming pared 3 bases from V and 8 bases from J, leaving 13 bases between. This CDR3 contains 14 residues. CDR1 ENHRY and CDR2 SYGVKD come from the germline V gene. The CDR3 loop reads CAISDEGGKEKLFF. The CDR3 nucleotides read TGTGCCATCAGTGATGAAGGCGGGAAGGAAAAACTGTTTTTT.

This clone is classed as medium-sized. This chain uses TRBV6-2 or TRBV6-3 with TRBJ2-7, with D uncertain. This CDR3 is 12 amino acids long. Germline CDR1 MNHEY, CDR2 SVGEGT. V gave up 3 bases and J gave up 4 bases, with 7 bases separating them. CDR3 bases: TGTGCCAGCAGTTATCCGGCTTACGAGCAGTACTTC. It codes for CASSYPAYEQYF.

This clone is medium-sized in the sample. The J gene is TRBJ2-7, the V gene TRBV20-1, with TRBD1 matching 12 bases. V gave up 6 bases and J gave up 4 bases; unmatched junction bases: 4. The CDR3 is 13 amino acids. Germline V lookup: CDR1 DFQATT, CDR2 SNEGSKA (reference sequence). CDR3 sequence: CSAPGQGAYEQYF. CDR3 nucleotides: TGCAGTGCACCGGGACAGGGGGCTTACGAGCAGTACTTC.

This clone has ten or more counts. CDR3 region: CAWSVRGSGNTIYF. Written as DNA, the CDR3 is TGTGCCTGGAGTGTACGAGGCTCTGGAAACACCATATATTTT. The chain joins TRBV30 to TRBJ1-3; no clear D. V was shortened by 0 bases and J by 0 bases, with 6 bases between the two germline ends. CDR3 length: 14 residues. CDR1 GTSNPN and CDR2 SVGIG come from the germline V gene (reference sequence).

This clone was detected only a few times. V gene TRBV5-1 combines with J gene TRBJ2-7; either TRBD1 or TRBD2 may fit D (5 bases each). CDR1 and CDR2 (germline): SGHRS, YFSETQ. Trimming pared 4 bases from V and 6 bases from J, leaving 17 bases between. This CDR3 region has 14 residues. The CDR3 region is CASSADSGLGEQYF. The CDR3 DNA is TGCGCCAGCAGCGCTGACAGCGGTCTGGGCGAGCAGTACTTC.

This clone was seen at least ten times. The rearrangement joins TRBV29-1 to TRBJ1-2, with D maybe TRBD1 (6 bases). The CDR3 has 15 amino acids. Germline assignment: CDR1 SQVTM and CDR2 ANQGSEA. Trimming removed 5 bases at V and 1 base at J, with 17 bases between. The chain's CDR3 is CSVPGQWGFNYGYTF. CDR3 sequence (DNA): TGCAGCGTTCCCGGACAGTGGGGATTTAACTATGGCTACACCTTC. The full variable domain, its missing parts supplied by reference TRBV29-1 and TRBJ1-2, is SAVISQKPSRDICQRGTSLTIQCQVDSQVTMMFWYRQQPGQSLTLIATANQGSEATYESGFVIDKFPISRPNLTFSTLTVSNMSPEDSSIYLCSVPGQWGFNYGYTFGSGTRLTVV.

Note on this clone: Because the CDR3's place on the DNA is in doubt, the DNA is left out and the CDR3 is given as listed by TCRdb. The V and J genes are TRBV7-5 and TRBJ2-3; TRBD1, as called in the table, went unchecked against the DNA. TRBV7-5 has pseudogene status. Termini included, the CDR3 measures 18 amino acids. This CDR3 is CTSVPAGTQGLSTDTQYF.

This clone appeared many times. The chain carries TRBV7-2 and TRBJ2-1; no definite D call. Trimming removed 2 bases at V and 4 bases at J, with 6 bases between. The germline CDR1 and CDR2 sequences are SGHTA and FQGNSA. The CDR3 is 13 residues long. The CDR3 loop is CASSLYNYNEQFF. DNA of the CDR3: TGTGCCAGCAGCTTATACAATTACAATGAGCAGTTCTTC.

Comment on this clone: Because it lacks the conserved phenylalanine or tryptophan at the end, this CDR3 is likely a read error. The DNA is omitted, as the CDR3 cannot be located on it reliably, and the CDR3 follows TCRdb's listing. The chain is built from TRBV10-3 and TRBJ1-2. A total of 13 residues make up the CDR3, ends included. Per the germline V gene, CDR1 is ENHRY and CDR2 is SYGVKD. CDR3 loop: CAISESLAQGYTC.

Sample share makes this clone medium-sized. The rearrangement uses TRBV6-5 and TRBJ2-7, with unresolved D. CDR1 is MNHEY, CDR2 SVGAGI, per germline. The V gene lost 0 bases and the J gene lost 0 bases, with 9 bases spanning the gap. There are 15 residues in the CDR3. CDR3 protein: CASSYSATASYEQYF. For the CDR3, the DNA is TGTGCCAGCAGTTACTCGGCAACAGCCTCCTACGAGCAGTACTTC.

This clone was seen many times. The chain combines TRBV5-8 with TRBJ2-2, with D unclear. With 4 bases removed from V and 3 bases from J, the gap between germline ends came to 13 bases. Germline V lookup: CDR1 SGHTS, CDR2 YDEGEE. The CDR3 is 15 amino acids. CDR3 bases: TGTGCCAGCAGCCCGTGGGGTCGGGACACCGGGGAGCTGTTTTTT. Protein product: CASSPWGRDTGELFF.

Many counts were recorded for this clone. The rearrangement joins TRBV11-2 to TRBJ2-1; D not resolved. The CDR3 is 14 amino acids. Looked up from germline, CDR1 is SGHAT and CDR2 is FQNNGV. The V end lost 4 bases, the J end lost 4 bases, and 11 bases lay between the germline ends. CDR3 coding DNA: TGTGCCAGCAGCTCTCTTGTCGGGTACAATGAGCAGTTCTTC. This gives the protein CASSSLVGYNEQFF.

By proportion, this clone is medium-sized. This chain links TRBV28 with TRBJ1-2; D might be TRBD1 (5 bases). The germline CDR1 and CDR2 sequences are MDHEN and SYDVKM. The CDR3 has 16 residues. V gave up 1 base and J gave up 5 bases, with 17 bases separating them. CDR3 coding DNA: TGTGCCAGCAGTTTATCCCGAGGGACGGAAGGGTATGGCTACACCTTC. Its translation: CASSLSRGTEGYGYTF.